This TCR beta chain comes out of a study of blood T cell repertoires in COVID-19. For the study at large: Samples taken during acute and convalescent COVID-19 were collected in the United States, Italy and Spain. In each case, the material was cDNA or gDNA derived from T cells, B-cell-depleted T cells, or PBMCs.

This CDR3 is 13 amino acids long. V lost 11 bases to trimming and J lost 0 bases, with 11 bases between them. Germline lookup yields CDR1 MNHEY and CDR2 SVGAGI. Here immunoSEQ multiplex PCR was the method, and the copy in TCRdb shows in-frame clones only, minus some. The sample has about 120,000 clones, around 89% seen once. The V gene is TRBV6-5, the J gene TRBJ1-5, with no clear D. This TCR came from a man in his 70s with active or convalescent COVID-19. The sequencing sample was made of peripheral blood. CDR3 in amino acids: CAGGIDSNQPQHF. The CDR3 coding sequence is TGTGCCGGCGGTATCGATAGCAATCAGCCCCAGCATTTT.